The entry that follows covers one TCR beta chain sequence. Its antigen remains undetermined. Base-call qualities are not available, and no considerably larger clone is one nucleotide away. These data are taken from a study of cytomegalovirus exposure and HLA in healthy donors (dated by TCRdb to 2015 to 2018). As for the study more broadly: An earlier analysis of around 600 of the donors reported roughly 300 Gb of sequence data and 100 million to 140 million unique TCR beta sequences from 150 million to 200 million T cells. In a later genetic analysis, genome-wide SNP genotypes for about 65% of the roughly 700 donors were used, and that subset was treated as a discovery cohort. Four or five DR-DQ haplotypes were handled as single units for association and clustering because linkage in the cohort was strong. Both class I and class II loci were covered by HLA typing, at four-digit resolution. Using immunosequencing, the study profiled T cell repertoires from around 670 subjects and related those repertoires to cytomegalovirus serostatus. On average, over 200,000 unique TCR beta nucleotide sequences were sequenced per donor among 300 to 500 genotyped donors of the cohort, with about 17% of those sequences being non-productive. The number of typed donors differed by locus: 629-630 for A, B, C, DRB1 and DQB1; approximately 520 for DQA1; some 610 for DPA1; and around 450 for DPB1. High-throughput TCR immunosequencing, statistical association of individual TCRs with disease status, and machine learning were combined to predict cytomegalovirus infection status. About 280 gigabases of sequencing data and tens of millions of unique TCR sequences were included in an early release covering about 620 HLA-typed donors. Every discovery cohort repertoire had been produced on one sequencing platform. The study aimed to test whether signatures of past pathogen exposure could be identified by cataloging public T cell receptors. The later analysis used no new phenotypic data to find candidate immune exposures, relying instead on TCR beta sequences and their occurrence across donors. In a later analysis, previously published TCR beta repertoires from 500 to 750 donors were re-analyzed and high-resolution HLA genotyping was added so that TCR occurrence patterns could be studied. Besides the first cohort of approximately 710 subjects, a separate validation cohort made up of roughly 120 different subjects was used. The genetic ancestry cluster associated with self-reported Caucasian donors included about four fifths of the 398 genotyped donors. To decide whether each TCR beta V gene segment behaved as functional or pseudogenic, an earlier analysis of several hundred of the donors relied on high-throughput TCR beta sequencing. Donor age, sex, ethnicity and CMV serostatus were compiled together with the repertoire data. Points the paper makes about the study in general: Correlated functional status among segregating V segments might reflect linkage disequilibrium, but an unknown experimental factor could not be ruled out. The study listed 164 TCR beta chains as associated with cytomegalovirus. In a later analysis, HLA-associated TCR beta chains showed more clonal expansion and lower generation probabilities than non-associated chains that were equally common. Most CMV-associated TCR beta chains appeared to be HLA-restricted in a later analysis, and the HLA associations seemed to be driven largely by CMV exposure. A later analysis associated 15,000 or so TCR beta sequences with specific HLA alleles at a false discovery rate of 0.05. Immune exposure information for the cohort was limited to CMV serostatus. Only TCR beta chains were sequenced in this cohort, and the absence of alpha or paired-chain data limited detectable features. Most TCR sequences were observed very rarely across donors, whereas some public TCRs were present in many individuals. An association between a missense DCLRE1C variant and V-gene and J-gene trimming of TCR beta chains was found in a later genetic analysis and replicated in an independent cohort. In vitro tests confirmed that a few of the cytomegalovirus-associated TCR beta chains recognize cytomegalovirus antigens. Because counts were too low, some 17 rarely observed V segments, including chromosome 9 orphons, were left out of the earlier analysis of about 500 of the donors. When HLA alleles, especially DR and DQ, strongly co-occurred, TCR associations were difficult to assign to individual alleles. Some IMGT-functional V segments, including TRBV6-2 and TRBV6-3, could not be distinguished by the 87-base-pair reads and were therefore excluded. HLA typing was unavailable for some donors at each locus, so association tests used only the typed subset. The authors suggested that the approach could potentially be extended to other disease states and immunological phenotypes. A later genetic analysis reported fewer N-insertions in productive TCRs among donors in an Asian-associated ancestry cluster than the roughly 690-donor mean. Broadly in line with IMGT annotations, most TCR beta V segments showed up in productive rearrangements about 87% or about 30% of the time in an earlier analysis of approximately 640 of the donors. In both the original and validation cohorts, the classifier was reported to diagnose cytomegalovirus status with high specificity and sensitivity. Presence/absence analyses assumed roughly uniform sequencing depth across donors, an assumption that may not hold. A further reported finding was that TCR beta sequences accurately predicted the HLA-A and HLA-B alleles for most subjects in the first cohort. A cluster of highly shared sequence variants was judged likely to represent a technical artifact of the sequencing pipeline. A later analysis reported that several top co-occurrence clusters appeared linked to parvovirus B19, influenza, CMV and Epstein-Barr virus. A later analysis found that TCR association rates varied across HLA loci, with DRB1 alleles showing the most associated TCRs and HLA-C alleles the fewest.

The cohort comprised some 730 healthy bone marrow donors. At the time of sampling, every cohort member was nominally healthy, though immune exposures that went unrecorded were likely present. The donor tested CMV seropositive and was one of the 289 seropositive cohort members. A peripheral blood sample was provided by each donor, and peripheral blood mononuclear cells were used for TCR beta sequencing. The Qiagen DNeasy Blood Extraction Kit was used to extract genomic DNA from the blood cell samples. Libraries were built with the immunoSEQ multiplex PCR assay. The multiplex PCR relied on a mix of 60 forward primers for TCR Vbeta segments and 13 reverse primers for TCR Jbeta segments. Amplification of the CDR3 region of rearranged TCR beta genes was performed with a multiplex PCR assay on genomic DNA. The amplified TCR beta libraries were sequenced on the Illumina HiSeq System as 87-base-pair reads. In the source study's methods: A later analysis tallied 75 million to 95 million unique TCR beta chains across the 666 repertoires, and some 12 million of those chains were shared by two or more donors. Raw reads were error-corrected and collapsed into unique sequences with a nearest-neighbor algorithm that merged closely related sequences to remove PCR and sequencing errors. To assign V, D and J gene segments, CDR3 sequences were aligned to IMGT reference sequences. For a sequence to be retained, at least a six-nucleotide match to both a V gene segment and a J gene segment was required. A rearrangement counted as productive if the CDR3 had no stop codons and remained in frame with V and J, and every other rearrangement counted as non-productive. Following IMGT convention, CDR3 was defined as the stretch from the second conserved V-encoded cysteine up to the conserved J-encoded phenylalanine. The earlier analysis of 550 to 650 of the donors excluded any sequence lacking an unambiguous match to a single V gene segment. An earlier analysis of 500 to 600 of the donors classified V segments as functional when productive rearrangements were above 56.7% and as segregating when the standard deviation between donors was above 5%. A statistical classification framework was built to diagnose cytomegalovirus status from the catalog of TCR beta chain sequences. A later analysis assigned V and J genes by comparing TCR nucleotide sequences with IMGT/GENE-DB human TR gene sequences. In a later analysis, CDR3 sequences and most-parsimonious VDJ recombination scenarios were assigned using the TCRdist pipeline. A later analysis defined each TCR beta chain by its CDR3 amino acid sequence plus V-gene family, and excluded reads lacking a unique V-gene family. A later analysis removed 550 to 650 highly shared, low-generation-probability nucleotide sequences to deal with suspected cross-contamination and a sequencing artifact. In a later analysis, a clonal expansion index for each public chain was calculated from normalized within-repertoire ranks of inferred template counts. Generation probabilities in a later analysis came from a VDJ recombination model fitted to out-of-frame rearrangements, and those results were checked against IGoR. In a later analysis, hypergeometric tests were used to score TCR-TCR, TCR-HLA and TCR-CMV co-occurrence, with a repertoire-size bias correction applied to TCR pairs. In a later analysis, false discovery rates were estimated by permuting HLA or CMV assignments 20 times. In a later analysis, co-occurring TCRs were grouped using DBSCAN, with TCRdist sequence similarity added in when clustering inside HLA-allele-positive subsets. Co-occurrence clustering excluded repertoires with fewer than 30,000 or more than 120,000 public chains, plus five with anomalous nucleotide sharing. The table comes from immuneACCESS by way of TCRdb, which keeps in-frame sequences with V and J called. Part of the clones is missing from these tables; in studies checked, under half for an unresolved V gene and the rest for unknown reasons. The DNA gave D and trimming, while V, J and clone size come from that table. The sample table contains around 130,000 clones; only one count was recorded for about three quarters of them. Clones ranked in the top ten supply about 2.4% of the sample.

Via the germline V gene (reference sequence), CDR1 is LNHDA and CDR2 SQIVND. Its CDR3 holds 15 amino acids, cysteine through phenylalanine. Only CDR3 DNA is held: 45 bases, read in frame from base 1. V ends up 5 bases short and J 12 bases short, with an unmatched junction base count of 11. Sequences were obtained from PBMCs. The sequence was collected from a woman aged 55-69 years in good health and CMV-seropositive. The sequence links TRBV19 to TRBJ1-6; 9 junctional bases match TRBD1. The CDR3 has the sequence CASSSPGQGRQPLHF. DNA sequence: TGTGCCAGTAGTTCCCCTGGACAGGGGCGGCAACCCCTCCACTTT. The variable domain in full, with residues beyond the CDR3 obtained from the reference TRBV19 and TRBJ1-6 genes, is DGGITQSPKYLFRKEGQNVTLSCEQNLNHDAMYWYRQDPGQGLRLIYYSQIVNDFQKGDIAEGYSVSREKKESFPLTVTSAQKNPTAFYLCASSSPGQGRQPLHFGNGTRLTVT.